Below are 19 T cell receptor beta chains sequenced from a single sample in a study of T cell responses to AZD1222 COVID-19 vaccine. TCRdb's copy holds only in-frame clones and misses some; the assay was immunoSEQ multiplex PCR. The sample lists 150,000 to 200,000 clones, just under 95% occurring once. Material: peripheral blood, obtained on day 0 of AZD1222 vaccination. All receptors derive from an adult in good health.

The chain combines TRBV19 with TRBJ2-7; tentatively, D is TRBD1 (6 bases). V lost 6 bases and J lost 0, with 15 bases in between. Per germline, CDR1 LNHDA and CDR2 SQIVND (reference sequence). This CDR3 has 15 amino acids. The CDR3: CASRRTAQSSYEQYF. In DNA, the CDR3 is TGTGCCAGTAGGAGGACAGCCCAGAGCTCCTACGAGCAGTACTTC. Full variable domain (outside the CDR3, taken from reference TRBV19 and TRBJ2-7): DGGITQSPKYLFRKEGQNVTLSCEQNLNHDAMYWYRQDPGQGLRLIYYSQIVNDFQKGDIAEGYSVSREKKESFPLTVTSAQKNPTAFYLCASRRTAQSSYEQYFGPGTRLTVT.

The chain is built from TRBV5-1 and TRBJ1-2, with D perhaps matching TRBD1 (5 bases). The V end lost 5 bases, the J end lost 0 bases, and 14 bases lay between the germline ends. The CDR3 totals 15 residues. Per germline, CDR1 SGHRS and CDR2 YFSETQ. In DNA, the CDR3 is TGCGCCAGCAGTCAAACATTAGGGGCTAACTATGGCTACACCTTC. Protein product: CASSQTLGANYGYTF.

The V and J genes are TRBV3-1 (or the pseudogene TRBV3-2) and TRBJ2-5, with no clear D. Germline V gives CDR1 LGHDT, CDR2 YNNKEL (reference sequence). The ends were cut back, 4 bases at V and 4 bases at J, with 4 bases in the middle. The CDR3 covers 11 residues. The chain's CDR3 is CASSRGETQYF. CDR3 bases: TGTGCCAGCAGCCGAGGAGAGACCCAGTACTTC.

V gene TRBV7-2 combines with J gene TRBJ2-1, with D perhaps matching TRBD1 (5 bases). Trimming took 3 bases from V and 2 from J, leaving 11 bases between them. The germline V gene has CDR1 SGHTA and CDR2 FQGNSA. The CDR3 has 15 residues. The CDR3 sequence: CASSLQGATYNEQFF. The CDR3 region has the DNA TGTGCCAGCAGCTTGCAAGGGGCCACCTACAATGAGCAGTTCTTC.

For this clone: Other DNA sequences in this specimen translate into the identical CDR3. The chain couples TRBV27 to TRBJ1-6; D not certain. This CDR3 is built from 12 residues. Germline V CDR1 and CDR2: MNHEY, SMNVEV (reference sequence). V lost 3 bases and J 10 bases, leaving 7 bases between the germline ends. The CDR3 here is CASSFIGSPLHF. CDR3 coding DNA: TGTGCCAGCAGTTTTATTGGATCACCCCTCCACTTT.

The rearrangement uses TRBV11-2 and TRBJ2-7; D possibly corresponds to TRBD1 (6 bases). The germline gives CDR1 SGHAT, CDR2 FQNNGV. V was trimmed by 5 bases and J by 7 bases, leaving 15 bases between them. This CDR3 region has 13 residues. The chain's CDR3 is CASSPRGGSEQYF. The CDR3 region has the DNA TGTGCCAGCAGCCCTAGAGGGGGAAGTGAGCAGTACTTC.

The CDR3 protein is CASSQKPDGVKLPSPLHF. The DNA for the CDR3 is TGTGCCAGCAGCCAAAAGCCGGACGGGGTGAAATTACCTTCACCCCTCCACTTT. The chain is built from TRBV11-2 and TRBJ1-6, with D unresolved. Trimming left V 5 bases short and J 9 bases short, with 26 bases between. Germline assignment: CDR1 SGHAT and CDR2 FQNNGV. This CDR3 contains 18 residues.

The chain combines TRBV6-6 with TRBJ1-1; D gene unclear. Trimming shortened V by 0 bases and J by 11 bases, and 10 bases separated the two germline ends. The CDR3 length is 12 residues. Germline assignment: CDR1 MNHNY and CDR2 SVGAGI (reference sequence). CDR3 loop: CASSYSVIGAFF. The CDR3, as DNA: TGTGCCAGCAGTTACTCGGTAATCGGCGCTTTCTTT.

The rearrangement links TRBV18 to TRBJ2-7; D might be TRBD1 (6 bases). Germline values: CDR1 KGHSH, CDR2 LQKENI. Trimming removed 5 bases from V and 5 bases from J, with 16 bases in between. The CDR3 totals 14 residues. The CDR3 sequence: CASSAPGQIHEQYF. DNA of the CDR3: TGTGCCAGCTCAGCCCCCGGACAGATCCACGAGCAGTACTTC. The entire variable domain, with the rest obtained from reference TRBV18 and TRBJ2-7, is as follows: NAGVMQNPRHLVRRRGQEARLRCSPMKGHSHVYWYRQLPEEGLKFMVYLQKENIIDESGMPKERFSAEFPKEGPSILRIQQVVRGDSAAYFCASSAPGQIHEQYFGPGTRLTVT.

This clone was seen only a few times. This chain uses TRBV2 with TRBJ1-5; D gene unclear. Germline V gives CDR1 SNHLY, CDR2 FYNNEI. The V end lost 5 bases, the J end lost 2 bases, and 10 bases lay between the germline ends. The CDR3 spans 14 residues. The CDR3 bases are TGTGCCAGCAGTTGGGAGGTTGGCAATCAGCCCCAGCATTTT. This sequence encodes CASSWEVGNQPQHF.

The chain uses TRBV29-1 and TRBJ1-1; D is undetermined. Trimming took off 5 bases at V and 5 bases at J, with 21 bases between the two ends. The CDR3 is 15 residues long. CDR1 SQVTM and CDR2 ANQGSEA come from the germline V gene. The CDR3 DNA sequence: TGCAGCGTTCATGTCAGAAGTGGGTTTAAGACTGAAGCTTTCTTT. Protein product: CSVHVRSGFKTEAFF. The variable domain in full, completed from reference TRBV29-1 and TRBJ1-1, reads SAVISQKPSRDICQRGTSLTIQCQVDSQVTMMFWYRQQPGQSLTLIATANQGSEATYESGFVIDKFPISRPNLTFSTLTVSNMSPEDSSIYLCSVHVRSGFKTEAFFGQGTRLTVV.

This rearrangement joins TRBV6-4 to TRBJ2-5, with 8 positions matching TRBD2. The V segment lost 4 bases and the J segment 4 bases; nucleotides outside the gene matches: 8. CDR1 is MRHNA and CDR2 is SNTAGT in the germline V gene. This CDR3 spans 15 amino acids. CDR3 amino acids: CASSATAGGLETQYF. The CDR3 region has the DNA TGTGCCAGCAGTGCAACCGCGGGGGGACTAGAGACCCAGTACTTC.

This chain links TRBV27 with TRBJ2-2, with no clear D. This CDR3 is 13 amino acids long. Trimming shortened V by 2 bases and J by 4 bases, and 5 bases separated the two germline ends. CDR1 is MNHEY, CDR2 SMNVEV, per germline (reference sequence). In nucleotides, the CDR3 is TGTGCCAGCAGTTTACGGACCACCGGGGAGCTGTTTTTT. It specifies CASSLRTTGELFF.

The chain couples TRBV10-1 to TRBJ2-7, with D possibly being TRBD1 (6 bases). The V and J ends lost 6 bases and 5 bases respectively, with 14 bases between them. CDR1 and CDR2 (germline): WNHNN, SYGVQD (reference sequence). The CDR3 extends over 13 amino acids. The CDR3 nucleotides read TGCGCCAGCAGCACAGGGAAGCGGAACGAGCAGTACTTC. This gives the protein CASSTGKRNEQYF.

The V gene is TRBV5-1, the J gene TRBJ2-5; TRBD2 agrees at 9 bases. From germline, CDR1 is SGHRS and CDR2 YFSETQ. The CDR3 has 14 residues. V was pared by 4 bases and J by 5 bases, with 6 bases of the junction left unmatched. As DNA, the CDR3 is TGCGCCAGCAGCACCGGACTAGCGTTTGAGACCCAGTACTTC. This gives the protein CASSTGLAFETQYF.

The chain joins TRBV7-8 to TRBJ1-5; D is possibly TRBD1 (6 bases). V was pared by 5 bases and J by 0 bases, with 17 bases between. The CDR3 is 17 residues long. The germline gives CDR1 SGHVS, CDR2 FQNEAQ. The CDR3 DNA is TGTGCCAGCAGCGGCGCCGGGACACGGTATAGCAATCAGCCCCAGCATTTT. This codes for CASSGAGTRYSNQPQHF.

The chain joins TRBV28 to TRBJ2-2, with a tentative D call TRBD2 (5 bases). The V end lost 10 bases, the J end lost 1 base, and 10 bases lay between the germline ends. CDR3 length: 13 amino acids. Germline V lookup: CDR1 MDHEN, CDR2 SYDVKM. CDR3 region: CATVEGNTGELFF. CDR3 sequence (DNA): TGTGCCACCGTTGAGGGGAACACCGGGGAGCTGTTTTTT.

This chain joins TRBV12-5 and TRBJ2-7; no definite D call. V shed 8 bases and J shed 1 base, with 6 bases lying between them. The CDR3 is 11 amino acids. Germline CDR1 reads LGHNT; CDR2 reads FRNRAP. CDR3 in amino acids: CASRLSYEQYF. The CDR3 DNA is TGTGCTAGTCGGCTGTCCTACGAGCAGTACTTC.

The rearrangement uses TRBV14 and TRBJ1-2; 9 bases fit TRBD1. V lost 4 bases, J lost 7 bases, and 7 bases stayed unmatched. There are 14 residues in the CDR3. Looked up from germline, CDR1 is SGHDN and CDR2 is FVKESK. This CDR3 is CASSPGGTGIGYTF. CDR3 nucleotide sequence: TGTGCCAGCAGCCCCGGAGGGACAGGGATTGGCTACACCTTC.